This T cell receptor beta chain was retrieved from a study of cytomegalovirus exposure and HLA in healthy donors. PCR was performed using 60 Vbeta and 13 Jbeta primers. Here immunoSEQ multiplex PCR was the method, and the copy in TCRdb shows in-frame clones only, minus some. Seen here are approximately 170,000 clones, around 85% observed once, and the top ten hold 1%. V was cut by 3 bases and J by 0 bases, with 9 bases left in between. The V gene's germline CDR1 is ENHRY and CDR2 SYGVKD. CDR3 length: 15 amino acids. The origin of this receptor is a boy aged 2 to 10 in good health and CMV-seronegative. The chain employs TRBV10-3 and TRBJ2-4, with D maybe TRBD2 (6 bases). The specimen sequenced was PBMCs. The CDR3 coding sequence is TGTGCCATCAGTGAACCGGGACTAGCCAAAAACATTCAGTACTTC. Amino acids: CAISEPGLAKNIQYF.